A single sample is the source of the 32 T cell receptor beta chains below, sequenced in a study of blood T cell repertoires in COVID-19. The assay was immunoSEQ multiplex PCR, and TCRdb's table has in-frame clones only and misses some. There are some 100,000 clones in the sample; roughly 81% occur only once, and more than 9% lies in the top ten. Sequenced input: peripheral blood. These receptors all stem from a human donor in a cohort sampled during active COVID-19.

The V gene is TRBV7-2, the J gene TRBJ1-1; possible D gene TRBD1, 5 bases. V dropped 1 base and J dropped 1 base, with 10 bases sitting between them. CDR3 length equals 15 residues. The germline V gene has CDR1 SGHTA and CDR2 FQGNSA. The CDR3: CASSLVPGKNTEAFF. In DNA, the CDR3 is TGTGCCAGCAGCTTAGTTCCAGGGAAGAACACTGAAGCTTTCTTT.

The chain has TRBV9 and TRBJ1-6; D ambiguous. This CDR3 is 14 amino acids long. The germline CDR1 and CDR2 sequences are SGDLS and YYNGEE. V shed 0 bases and J shed 7 bases, with 8 bases lying between them. Here the CDR3 reads CASSVDNTNSPLHF. In nucleotides, the CDR3 is TGTGCCAGCAGCGTAGACAACACGAATTCACCCCTCCACTTT.

The CDR3 spells CAWRGGTLGTQYF. The CDR3 DNA sequence: TGTGCCTGGAGGGGGGGAACCCTGGGGACCCAGTACTTC. The gene calls are TRBV30 and TRBJ2-5; D possibly corresponds to TRBD2 (6 bases). This CDR3 is built from 13 residues. CDR1 GTSNPN and CDR2 SVGIG come from the germline V gene (reference sequence). V lost 3 bases, J lost 7 bases, and 15 bases lay in between.

CDR3 in amino acids: CASSQEVGAPYGYTF. In DNA form, the CDR3 reads TGCGCCAGCAGCCAAGAAGTTGGGGCCCCCTATGGCTACACCTTC. V usage is TRBV4-3 and J usage is TRBJ1-2; tentative D call: TRBD1 (5 bases). The CDR3 covers 15 residues. V lost 0 bases and J 4 bases, leaving 12 bases between the germline ends. Germline CDR1 reads LGHNA; CDR2 reads YSLEER.

The CDR3 is CASSVATSSYNSPLHF. The CDR3 region has the DNA TGTGCCAGCAGCGTGGCAACAAGCTCCTATAATTCACCCCTCCACTTT. This chain connects TRBV5-8 to TRBJ1-6; D is ambiguous. This CDR3 region has 16 residues. In germline, CDR1 is SGHTS, CDR2 YDEGEE. With 4 bases removed from V and 0 bases from J, the gap between germline ends came to 11 bases.

The chain employs TRBV4-3 and TRBJ2-7; D unresolved. CDR1 and CDR2 from the germline V gene are LGHNA and YSLEER. This CDR3 region has 16 residues. Trimming removed 0 bases at V and 2 bases at J, with 14 bases between. The CDR3 DNA follows: TGCGCCAGCAGCCAAGATCGTATACCGACAACCTACGAGCAGTACTTC. Translated: CASSQDRIPTTYEQYF.

The genes are TRBV6-1 and TRBJ1-5, with D possibly TRBD1 on 6 matching bases. With 0 bases removed from V and 2 bases from J, the gap between germline ends came to 11 bases. The V gene's germline CDR1 is MNHNS and CDR2 SASEGT. This CDR3 comprises 16 residues. CDR3 in amino acids: CASSEATRQGNQPQHF. CDR3 coding DNA: TGTGCCAGCAGTGAAGCCACTCGACAGGGCAATCAGCCCCAGCATTTT.

In this sample, this clone turned up a few times. The rearrangement links TRBV3-1 (or the pseudogene TRBV3-2) to TRBJ1-2; no definite D call. V lost 2 bases to trimming and J lost 4 bases, with 14 bases between them. CDR1 and CDR2 from the germline V gene are LGHDT and YNNKEL (reference sequence). CDR3 length: 15 amino acids. The CDR3 region is CASSQRDSRIYGYTF. The CDR3 DNA reads as TGTGCCAGCAGCCAAAGAGATTCGCGGATCTATGGCTACACCTTC.

The chain is built from TRBV7-8 and TRBJ1-5; D might be TRBD1 (5 bases). The CDR3 has 14 residues. In germline, CDR1 is SGHVS, CDR2 FQNEAQ. Trimming took off 0 bases at V and 9 bases at J, with 12 bases between the two ends. The CDR3 spells CASSLALTGGPQHF. The CDR3 bases are TGTGCCAGCAGCTTAGCGCTCACCGGGGGGCCCCAGCATTTT. The whole variable domain, remainder taken from reference TRBV7-8 and TRBJ1-5, is GAGVSQSPRYKVAKRGQDVALRCDPISGHVSLFWYQQALGQGPEFLTYFQNEAQLDKSGLPSDRFFAERPEGSVSTLKIQRTQQEDSAVYLCASSLALTGGPQHFGDGTRLSIL.

The chain has TRBV9 and TRBJ1-3; D is undetermined. CDR1 is SGDLS and CDR2 is YYNGEE in the germline V gene. The CDR3 runs to 16 residues. V dropped 0 bases and J dropped 0 bases, with 10 bases sitting between them. In DNA form, the CDR3 reads TGTGCCAGCAGCGTAGTCCCGAGCAACTCTGGAAACACCATATATTTT. Translating gives CASSVVPSNSGNTIYF. Complete variable domain (other parts from reference TRBV9 and TRBJ1-3): DSGVTQTPKHLITATGQRVTLRCSPRSGDLSVYWYQQSLDQGLQFLIQYYNGEERAKGNILERFSAQQFPDLHSELNLSSLELGDSALYFCASSVVPSNSGNTIYFGEGSWLTVV.

The rearrangement uses TRBV6-5 and TRBJ2-7; the D is unclear. The CDR3 is 16 residues long. Trimming took 0 bases from V and 3 from J, leaving 15 bases between them. Germline V lookup: CDR1 MNHEY, CDR2 SVGAGI. In nucleotides, the CDR3 is TGTGCCAGCAGTTACTCGGCGACGGGTGCCGGCTACGAGCAGTACTTC. Protein product: CASSYSATGAGYEQYF.

V is TRBV6-6 and J is TRBJ1-5, with TRBD1 identical over 10 bases. V gave up 5 bases and J gave up 1 base; unmatched junction bases: 8. The CDR3 spans 17 residues. Per the germline V gene, CDR1 is MNHNY and CDR2 is SVGAGI (reference sequence). The CDR3 sequence: CASSRDRGGGSNQPQHF. The DNA for the CDR3 is TGTGCCAGCAGTCGGGACAGGGGTGGGGGAAGCAATCAGCCCCAGCATTTT.

The chain combines TRBV6-2 or TRBV6-3 with TRBJ2-7, with D tentatively TRBD2 (5 bases). In germline, CDR1 is MNHEY, CDR2 SVGEGT. The CDR3 has 18 amino acids. V shed 2 bases and J shed 0 bases, with 20 bases lying between them. This CDR3 reads CASSYGRGVALSSYEQYF. Here the CDR3 DNA reads TGTGCCAGCAGTTACGGGCGCGGAGTAGCGCTGAGCTCCTACGAGCAGTACTTC.

The genes are TRBV9 and TRBJ2-7; 8 positions agree with TRBD2. This CDR3 contains 14 residues. V gave up 0 bases and J gave up 7 bases; unmatched junction bases: 6. Germline lookup yields CDR1 SGDLS and CDR2 YYNGEE. CDR3 residues: CASSVVSGGGEQYF. CDR3 DNA: TGTGCCAGCAGCGTAGTGTCGGGAGGGGGTGAGCAGTACTTC.

This clone was picked up one time. This sequence joins TRBV7-9 and TRBJ1-2, with no clear D. This CDR3 has 13 amino acids. Germline lookup yields CDR1 SEHNR and CDR2 FQNEAQ (reference sequence). V was pared by 5 bases and J by 3 bases, with 10 bases between. This CDR3 is CASSPEEDYGYTF. CDR3 bases: TGTGCCAGCAGCCCAGAGGAGGACTATGGCTACACCTTC.

This clone was recorded only once. V gene TRBV24-1 combines with J gene TRBJ2-7; the D gene is possibly TRBD1 (6 bases). The CDR3 extends over 16 amino acids. V was clipped by 2 bases and J by 2 bases, with 15 bases between them. The germline V gene has CDR1 KGHDR and CDR2 SFDVKD. CDR3 sequence: CATSDSGRDNPYEQYF. In nucleotides, the CDR3 is TGTGCCACCAGTGATTCCGGCCGGGACAACCCCTACGAGCAGTACTTC.

This sequence joins TRBV28 and TRBJ2-1, with 11 bases fitting TRBD1. The ends lost 3 bases at V and 7 bases at J; junction bases unmatched: 5. The germline gives CDR1 MDHEN, CDR2 SYDVKM. The CDR3 is made up of 15 amino acids. CDR3 sequence: CASSFGDRGTNEQFF. The CDR3 DNA reads TGTGCCAGCAGTTTTGGGGACAGGGGGACGAATGAGCAGTTCTTC.

V and J are TRBV6-5 and TRBJ2-5, with D unclear. Germline V gene lookup returns CDR1 MNHEY and CDR2 SVGAGI. CDR3 length: 13 residues. V was shortened by 6 bases and J by 4 bases, with 12 bases between the two germline ends. CDR3 bases: TGTGCCAGCAGCCTGATCCTAGGAGAGACCCAGTACTTC. Translating gives CASSLILGETQYF.

The chain carries TRBV9 and TRBJ2-7, with D possibly matching TRBD1 (5 bases). There are 14 residues in the CDR3. In germline, CDR1 is SGDLS, CDR2 YYNGEE. Trimming left V 4 bases short and J 3 bases short, with 14 bases between. CDR3: CASSKGVTDYEQYF. The DNA of the CDR3 is TGTGCCAGCAGCAAAGGGGTCACGGACTACGAGCAGTACTTC.

The chain links TRBV5-8 to TRBJ2-4, with a tentative D call TRBD2 (6 bases). Germline values: CDR1 SGHTS, CDR2 YDEGEE. The CDR3 has 13 amino acids. Trimming left V 0 bases short and J 15 bases short, with 16 bases between. The CDR3: CASSLEEGFNRYF. CDR3 nucleotide sequence: TGTGCCAGCAGCTTGGAGGAGGGGTTTAATCGGTACTTC. Based on the CDR3 plus reference TRBV5-8 and TRBJ2-4, the full variable domain is EAGVTQSPTHLIKTRGQQATLRCSPISGHTSVYWYQQALGLGLQFLLWYDEGEERNRGNFPPRFSGRQFPNYSSELNVNALELEDSALYLCASSLEEGFNRYFGAGTRLSVL.

The rearrangement uses TRBV7-2 and TRBJ2-7, with TRBD2 identical over 9 bases. The V segment lost 3 bases and the J segment 1 base; nucleotides outside the gene matches: 7. Germline CDR1 and CDR2: SGHTA and FQGNSA. The CDR3 is made up of 16 amino acids. CDR3 coding DNA: TGTGCCAGCAGCTTGGCTGGGACTAGCACTTCCTACGAGCAGTACTTC. This translates into CASSLAGTSTSYEQYF.

The J gene is TRBJ2-7, the V gene TRBV7-2, with D perhaps matching TRBD2 (6 bases). The V and J ends lost 6 bases and 2 bases respectively, with 11 bases between them. The CDR3 sequence is 13 residues long. CDR1 is SGHTA, CDR2 FQGNSA, per germline. The CDR3 is CASRPGATYEQYF. The DNA of the CDR3 is TGTGCCAGCAGACCGGGAGCAACCTACGAGCAGTACTTC.

This clone has ten or more counts. This rearrangement joins TRBV30 to TRBJ2-7; D gene uncertain. This CDR3 contains 11 residues. Germline V gene lookup returns CDR1 GTSNPN and CDR2 SVGIG (reference sequence). The V gene lost 0 bases and the J gene lost 12 bases, with 12 bases spanning the gap. As DNA, the CDR3 is TGTGCCTGGAGTGTAGATGGCCCACGGTACTTC. As protein: CAWSVDGPRYF. The full variable domain, in which reference TRBV30 and TRBJ2-7 provide the parts outside the CDR3, is SQTIHQWPATLVQPVGSPLSLECTVEGTSNPNLYWYRQAAGRGLQLLFYSVGIGQISSEVPQNLSASRPQDRQFILSSKKLLLSDSGFYLCAWSVDGPRYFGPGTRLTVT.

The chain joins TRBV6-2 or TRBV6-3 to TRBJ2-7, with D maybe TRBD2 (7 bases). The CDR3 length is 16 residues. Germline lookup yields CDR1 MNHEY and CDR2 SVGEGT. V was cut by 7 bases and J by 3 bases, with 22 bases left in between. The CDR3 here is CASIPTWGGTDYEQYF. CDR3 nucleotides: TGTGCCAGCATCCCCACGTGGGGGGGCACCGACTACGAGCAGTACTTC.

The chain carries TRBV5-1 and TRBJ2-7; 11 bases line up with TRBD1. Germline CDR1 SGHRS, CDR2 YFSETQ. The CDR3 loop spans 14 amino acids. The trim removed 2 bases at V and 3 bases at J, leaving 1 base unmatched. The CDR3 nucleotides are TGCGCCAGCAGCTTCGGGACAGGGGGCTACGAGCAGTACTTC. It translates to CASSFGTGGYEQYF.

The chain joins TRBV7-2 to TRBJ2-2; D unclear. This CDR3 region has 12 residues. Trimming shortened V by 2 bases and J by 7 bases, and 5 bases separated the two germline ends. Germline V lookup: CDR1 SGHTA, CDR2 FQGNSA. The CDR3 bases are TGTGCCAGCAGCTTAACGGTCGGGGAGCTGTTTTTT. This sequence encodes CASSLTVGELFF.

This clone was seen once. CDR3 in DNA: TGTGCCTGGACGGCGGGGACAGGCCAACAAGAGACCCAGTACTTC. Translating it yields CAWTAGTGQQETQYF. The chain carries TRBV30 and TRBJ2-5; 8 positions match TRBD1. Germline CDR1 reads GTSNPN; CDR2 reads SVGIG (reference sequence). Unmatched junction bases numbered 9, after V lost 4 bases and J lost 2 bases. CDR3 length equals 15 residues.

The chain uses TRBV5-1 and TRBJ2-7; 7 bases match TRBD1. CDR3 length equals 14 residues. Trimming removed 4 bases from V and 6 bases from J; junction bases left unmatched: 10. CDR1 is SGHRS, CDR2 YFSETQ, per germline. As DNA, the CDR3 is TGCGCCAGCAGCCTCTACGACAGGGCCGGCGAGCAGTACTTC. Amino acids: CASSLYDRAGEQYF.

This clone was counted a few times. The DNA for the CDR3 is TGCGCCAGCAGTCGTGGACAGCAGGACACTGAAGCTTTCTTT. This gives the protein CASSRGQQDTEAFF. The chain recombines TRBV5-1 with TRBJ1-1; D may be TRBD1 (6 bases). This CDR3 region has 14 residues. Trimming took off 5 bases at V and 3 bases at J, with 14 bases between the two ends. The germline gives CDR1 SGHRS, CDR2 YFSETQ.

Judged by abundance, this clone is medium-sized. The gene calls are TRBV19 and TRBJ2-1; D is possibly TRBD1 (6 bases). Germline CDR1 LNHDA, CDR2 SQIVND (reference sequence). With 5 bases removed from V and 12 bases from J, the gap between germline ends came to 11 bases. The CDR3 consists of 11 residues. The CDR3 sequence is CASSPGDGQFF. DNA of the CDR3: TGTGCCAGTAGTCCAGGGGACGGGCAGTTCTTC.

This clone was picked up a small number of times. The V gene is TRBV30, the J gene TRBJ1-1; 10 nucleotides match TRBD1. The length of the CDR3 is 13 residues. The germline CDR1 and CDR2 sequences are GTSNPN and SVGIG (reference sequence). V lost 1 base and J lost 7; bases outside the gene matches: 3. CDR3 sequence (DNA): TGTGCCTGGAGTGGACAGGGGGCGGGTGAAGCTTTCTTT. This translates into CAWSGQGAGEAFF.

The J gene is TRBJ1-2, the V gene TRBV19, with 7 bases aligning to TRBD1. CDR1 and CDR2 (germline): LNHDA, SQIVND (reference sequence). This CDR3 is 17 amino acids long. Trimming took 5 bases from V and 3 from J; bases not matched to a gene: 15. This CDR3 reads CASSLSFTGAQDYGYTF. CDR3 coding DNA: TGTGCCAGTAGTCTATCGTTTACAGGGGCGCAAGACTATGGCTACACCTTC.